Each of the 16 T cell receptor beta chains below was sequenced from the same sample in a study of blood T cell repertoires in COVID-19. Using immunoSEQ multiplex PCR, the repertoire was profiled, and TCRdb retains in-frame clones only, with some absent. The sample has 100,000 to 150,000 clones, approximately 79% seen once. What was sequenced was PBMCs or T cells enriched from blood (not recorded which). These receptors all stem from a man in his forties with acute COVID-19.

The chain combines TRBV2 with TRBJ2-7, with 9 bases lining up with TRBD1. CDR3 length: 12 residues. Losses at the gene ends were 8 bases for V and 7 bases for J; bases not matched to a gene: 6. Looked up from germline, CDR1 is SNHLY and CDR2 is FYNNEI. CDR3 in DNA: TGTGCCAGCCGGACAGGGGTGGAAGAGCAGTACTTC. It specifies CASRTGVEEQYF.

The chain uses TRBV20-1 and TRBJ2-7, with 7 nucleotides matching TRBD2. CDR1 is DFQATT and CDR2 is SNEGSKA in the germline V gene (reference sequence). The CDR3 has 11 amino acids. The CDR3 coding sequence is TGCTCAGCGCGGGGGAAGGGCGAGCAGTACTTC. Translating it yields CSARGKGEQYF.

The rearrangement uses TRBV19 and TRBJ2-7; no reliable D call. The CDR3 sequence is 9 residues long. The V gene's germline CDR1 is LNHDA and CDR2 SQIVND (reference sequence). Trimming removed 11 bases at V and 9 bases at J, with 11 bases between. The CDR3 sequence is CARNPGQYF. Written as DNA, the CDR3 is TGTGCCCGGAACCCAGGGCAGTACTTC.

The V call is TRBV10-3, the J call TRBJ1-1; 7 bases agree with TRBD1. CDR1 ENHRY and CDR2 SYGVKD come from the germline V gene. The length of the CDR3 is 12 residues. J was trimmed by 11 bases and V by 1 base; bases with no gene match: 4. CDR3 sequence: CAISELQGRAFF. The CDR3 DNA is TGTGCCATCAGTGAGTTACAGGGGCGCGCTTTCTTT.

The rearrangement joins TRBV3-1 (or the pseudogene TRBV3-2) to TRBJ1-2; D not resolved. CDR1 and CDR2 (germline): LGHDT, YNNKEL (reference sequence). This CDR3 has 15 amino acids. The germline V and J ends were trimmed by 1 base and 5 bases, with 14 bases remaining between them. The CDR3 sequence: CASSQAGGVYYGYTF. CDR3 sequence (DNA): TGTGCCAGCAGCCAAGCTGGCGGCGTATATTATGGCTACACCTTC.

This clone was recorded once. The chain links TRBV6-5 to TRBJ2-7, with 9 bases fitting TRBD1. The germline gives CDR1 MNHEY, CDR2 SVGAGI. Trimming took 0 bases from V and 5 from J; bases not matched to a gene: 8. This CDR3 region has 16 residues. CDR3 nucleotide sequence: TGTGCCAGCAGTTACTCCACCGGGACAGGGAGCCACGAGCAGTACTTC. It specifies CASSYSTGTGSHEQYF.

The gene calls are TRBV14 and TRBJ2-3, with 7 bases fitting TRBD1. Germline CDR1 SGHDN, CDR2 FVKESK. V lost 4 bases, J lost 5 bases, and 6 bases stayed unmatched. The CDR3 consists of 14 residues. The CDR3 DNA sequence: TGTGCCAGCAGCCGGACAGGTTCGGGAGATACGCAGTATTTT. The encoded protein is CASSRTGSGDTQYF.

The CDR3: CASSLTSLSETQYF. In DNA, the CDR3 is TGTGCCAGCAGCTTAACTAGCTTATCGGAGACCCAGTACTTC. The chain carries TRBV7-3 and TRBJ2-5; D not resolved. The CDR3 sequence is 14 residues long. The V end was cut by 0 bases, the J end by 5 bases, with 10 bases between. Germline lookup yields CDR1 SGHTA and CDR2 FQGTGA.

This chain connects TRBV7-3 to TRBJ2-3; 9 bases match TRBD2. CDR3 length: 16 amino acids. Looked up from germline, CDR1 is SGHTA and CDR2 is FQGTGA. J was trimmed by 6 bases and V by 2 bases; bases with no gene match: 9. The CDR3 reads CASSLGDSGGSDTQYF. CDR3 in DNA: TGTGCCAGCAGCTTAGGGGATAGCGGGGGCTCGGATACGCAGTATTTT.

This chain links TRBV9 with TRBJ2-1; D is possibly TRBD2 (5 bases). Trimming removed 1 base from V and 5 bases from J, with 10 bases in between. The CDR3 spans 14 residues. CDR1 SGDLS and CDR2 YYNGEE come from the germline V gene. CDR3 in amino acids: CASSVTGENNEQFF. CDR3 nucleotide sequence: TGTGCCAGCAGCGTAACCGGGGAAAACAATGAGCAGTTCTTC.

V and J are TRBV7-9 and TRBJ2-2; perhaps TRBD1 as D (6 bases). The germline V and J ends were trimmed by 6 bases and 2 bases, with 16 bases remaining between them. Germline CDR1 reads SEHNR; CDR2 reads FQNEAQ (reference sequence). The CDR3 consists of 16 residues. The CDR3 spells CASRPANGGNTGELFF. The CDR3 region has the DNA TGTGCCAGCAGACCAGCGAATGGGGGCAACACCGGGGAGCTGTTTTTT.

This chain joins TRBV28 and TRBJ2-2; tentative D call: TRBD1 (5 bases). The length of the CDR3 is 16 residues. Germline CDR1 is MDHEN and CDR2 is SYDVKM. V lost 1 base and J lost 1, with 10 bases in between. The CDR3 nucleotides read TGTGCCAGCAGTTTATTGTGGCAGGGGAACACCGGGGAGCTGTTTTTT. This encodes CASSLLWQGNTGELFF.

The chain uses TRBV6-5 and TRBJ1-5, with a tentative D call TRBD1 (5 bases). V gave up 2 bases and J gave up 2 bases, with 10 bases separating them. Germline lookup yields CDR1 MNHEY and CDR2 SVGAGI. This CDR3 region has 15 residues. The CDR3 protein is CASSYSRAGNQPQHF. The CDR3, as DNA: TGTGCCAGCAGTTACAGCAGGGCCGGCAATCAGCCCCAGCATTTT.

This clone came up once. CDR3 amino acids: CASSDREDGYTF. The CDR3 bases are TGTGCCAGCAGTGACCGGGAGGATGGCTACACCTTC. The chain links TRBV2 to TRBJ1-2; D gene ambiguous. The CDR3 is 12 residues long. Germline lookup yields CDR1 SNHLY and CDR2 FYNNEI. Trimming left V 3 bases short and J 6 bases short, with 8 bases between.

The CDR3 DNA sequence: TGTGCCACCAGCGGTAATAGCGGGGGACAAGATACGCAGTATTTT. It is translated as CATSGNSGGQDTQYF. V usage is TRBV24-1 and J usage is TRBJ2-3, with 9 bases lining up with TRBD2. Germline trimming cut 7 bases from V and 5 bases from J; bases unmatched to any gene: 9. Germline CDR1 is KGHDR and CDR2 is SFDVKD. The CDR3 sequence is 15 residues long.

The chain combines TRBV19 with TRBJ2-3; 12 nucleotides line up with TRBD2. Germline V gene sequence: CDR1 LNHDA, CDR2 SQIVND (reference sequence). The trim removed 1 base at V and 6 bases at J, leaving 5 bases unmatched. The CDR3 extends over 16 amino acids. CDR3 in amino acids: CASSIATSGSSDTQYF. CDR3 bases: TGTGCCAGTAGTATAGCGACTAGCGGGAGTAGCGATACGCAGTATTTT.